Listed below are T cell receptor beta chains from one sample, sequenced in a study of cytotoxic CD8 clonotypes in ibrutinib-treated CLL. The data were produced by immunoSEQ multiplex PCR, yet TCRdb's version contains in-frame clones alone and is incomplete. The sample consists of about 270,000 clones, approximately 79% of them appearing once. The sequenced sample was PBMCs, obtained at disease progression, from a patient treated with ibrutinib. Receptors were obtained from a human donor with chronic lymphocytic leukemia. CDR3s include the opening cysteine and the closing phenylalanine or tryptophan. A D gene is named only where the DNA matches it firmly. Clone size, where shown, is once, few, many, or a class for clones that have expanded.

d_gene,v_gene,j_gene,abundance,CDR3aa,CDR3nt
TRBD2,TRBV10-3,TRBJ2-3,once,CAIRRTSGTDTQYF,TGTGCCATCAGGAGGACTAGCGGCACAGATACGCAGTATTTT
.,TRBV2,TRBJ1-2,.,CASSEVEGVSNYGYTF,TGTGCCAGCAGTGAAGTTGAGGGAGTCTCTAACTATGGCTACACCTTC
.,TRBV7-3,TRBJ2-6,.,CASSRDRANVLTF,TGTGCCAGCAGCCGGGACAGGGCCAACGTCCTGACTTTC
.,TRBV6-5,TRBJ2-2,.,CASSLNTGELFF,TGTGCCAGCAGTCTTAACACCGGGGAGCTGTTTTTT
TRBD1,TRBV25-1,TRBJ1-3,few,CASSESWRDRGNTIYF,TGTGCCAGCAGTGAATCCTGGCGGGACAGGGGAAACACCATATATTTT
.,TRBV7-2,TRBJ1-1,.,CATKGSNTEAFF,TGTGCCACCAAAGGAAGTAACACTGAAGCTTTCTTT
.,TRBV5-1,TRBJ2-5,.,CASSLLVGETQYF,TGCGCCAGCAGCTTGTTGGTGGGGGAGACCCAGTACTTC
.,TRBV7-9,TRBJ2-7,.,CASSLEGPSYEQYF,TGTGCCAGCAGCTTAGAAGGGCCGTCCTACGAGCAGTACTTC
TRBD1,TRBV27,TRBJ1-1,.,CASSLSGRGHTEAFF,TGTGCCAGCAGTTTATCGGGCAGGGGGCACACTGAAGCTTTCTTT
TRBD1,TRBV18,TRBJ1-6,.,CASSPRQGYNSPLHF,TGTGCCAGCTCACCGAGACAGGGTTATAATTCACCCCTCCACTTT
TRBD2,TRBV28,TRBJ2-4,.,CASSFSRTSGSYIQYF,TGTGCCAGCAGTTTCTCCCGGACTAGCGGGAGTTACATTCAGTACTTC
.,TRBV7-9,TRBJ2-5,.,CASSLRGYGETQYF,TGTGCCAGCAGCTTACGGGGGTACGGAGAGACCCAGTACTTC
.,TRBV29-1,TRBJ2-7,.,CSGGVGYEQYF,TGCAGCGGGGGGGTAGGCTACGAGCAGTACTTC
TRBD1,TRBV15,TRBJ1-1,.,CATSRGQGWDTEAFF,TGTGCCACCAGCAGAGGACAGGGGTGGGACACTGAAGCTTTCTTT
.,TRBV28,TRBJ1-5,.,CASTPVDNSNQPQHF,TGTGCCAGCACCCCCGTGGACAATAGCAATCAGCCCCAGCATTTT
TRBD1,TRBV5-4,TRBJ2-7,.,CASSLGDRGQVEQYF,TGTGCCAGCAGCTTGGGTGACAGGGGGCAAGTCGAGCAGTACTTC
.,TRBV10-3,TRBJ1-6,few,CAIGEWSDSPLHF,TGTGCCATCGGAGAGTGGAGCGATTCACCCCTCCACTTT
.,TRBV19,TRBJ2-1,.,CASRERDTRREFF,TGTGCCAGTAGAGAGCGGGACACCCGCAGGGAGTTCTTC
TRBD2,TRBV7-9,TRBJ2-2,once,CASRGGSGSPGELFF,TGTGCCAGCAGAGGGGGGAGCGGGAGCCCCGGGGAGCTGTTTTTT
.,TRBV4-1,TRBJ2-1,.,CASSQAEAPSYNEQFF,TGCGCCAGCAGCCAAGCAGAAGCACCCTCCTACAATGAGCAGTTCTTC
.,TRBV19,TRBJ2-5,.,CASSTRHAETQYF,TGTGCCAGTAGTACAAGACACGCGGAGACCCAGTACTTC
.,TRBV7-3,TRBJ2-7,.,CASSLSLGHPEQYF,TGTGCCAGCAGCTTAAGCTTGGGACACCCTGAGCAGTACTTC
.,TRBV4-1,TRBJ1-3,.,CASSPPAVRSGNTIYF,TGCGCCAGCAGCCCCCCGGCGGTACGATCTGGAAACACCATATATTTT
.,TRBV7-9,TRBJ2-5,.,CASSLGGAGQETQYF,TGTGCCAGCAGCTTAGGAGGGGCGGGACAAGAGACCCAGTACTTC
TRBD2,TRBV7-6,TRBJ2-5,.,CASSASGGFQETQYF,TGTGCCAGCAGCGCTAGCGGGGGCTTCCAAGAGACCCAGTACTTC
TRBD2,TRBV14,TRBJ2-3,.,CASSQGGRNTDTQYF,TGTGCCAGCAGCCAAGGCGGGAGGAACACAGATACGCAGTATTTT